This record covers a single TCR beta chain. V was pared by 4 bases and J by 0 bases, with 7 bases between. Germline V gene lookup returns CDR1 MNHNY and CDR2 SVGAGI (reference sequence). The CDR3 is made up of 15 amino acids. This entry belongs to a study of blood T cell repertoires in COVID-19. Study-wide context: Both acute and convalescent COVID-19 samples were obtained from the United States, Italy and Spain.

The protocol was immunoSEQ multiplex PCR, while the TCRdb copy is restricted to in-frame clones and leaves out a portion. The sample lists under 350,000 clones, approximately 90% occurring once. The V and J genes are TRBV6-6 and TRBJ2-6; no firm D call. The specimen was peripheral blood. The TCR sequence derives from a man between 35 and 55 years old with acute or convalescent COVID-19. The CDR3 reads CASSLAYSGANVLTF. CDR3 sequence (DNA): TGTGCCAGCAGTTTAGCCTACTCTGGGGCCAACGTCCTGACTTTC.